These 12 T cell receptor beta chains originate from one sample sequenced in a study of tissue T cells after allogeneic stem cell transplantation. Profiling relied on immunoSEQ multiplex PCR, and the TCRdb table lists in-frame clones only, not all of them. The sample holds 20,000 to 25,000 clones, roughly 70% seen once. The source material was tissue from the ileum, sampled at autopsy. The receptors derive from a female donor over 55 with lung cancer.

The rearrangement uses TRBV5-1 and TRBJ1-1, with D possibly TRBD1 on 5 matching bases. Germline CDR1 is SGHRS and CDR2 is YFSETQ. CDR3 length equals 13 residues. Trimming removed 0 bases from V and 2 bases from J, with 5 bases in between. Written as DNA, the CDR3 is TGCGCCAGCAGCTTGGGGGGCAACACTGAAGCTTTCTTT. It is translated as CASSLGGNTEAFF.

This chain connects TRBV19 to TRBJ2-7, with D possibly TRBD2 on 5 matching bases. Germline V gives CDR1 LNHDA, CDR2 SQIVND (reference sequence). This CDR3 contains 13 residues. Trimming took 11 bases from V and 1 from J, leaving 15 bases between them. The CDR3 nucleotides read TGTGCCTTCGGTAGAGGAGGTTCCTACGAGCAGTACTTC. Translating gives CAFGRGGSYEQYF.

The rearrangement links TRBV11-2 to TRBJ2-5; D is possibly TRBD1 (5 bases). In germline, CDR1 is SGHAT, CDR2 FQNNGV. V was cut by 3 bases and J by 0 bases, with 8 bases left in between. The CDR3 consists of 14 residues. Here the CDR3 DNA reads TGTGCCAGCAGCTTCGACAGACACCAAGAGACCCAGTACTTC. Its translation: CASSFDRHQETQYF. The entire variable domain, with the rest obtained from reference TRBV11-2 and TRBJ2-5, is as follows: EAGVAQSPRYKIIEKRQSVAFWCNPISGHATLYWYQQILGQGPKLLIQFQNNGVVDDSQLPKDRFSAERLKGVDSTLKIQPAKLEDSAVYLCASSFDRHQETQYFGPGTRLLVL.

The chain carries TRBV5-1 and TRBJ2-7; TRBD1 matches 7 bases. Trimming removed 6 bases from V and 4 bases from J; junction bases left unmatched: 10. Germline V lookup: CDR1 SGHRS, CDR2 YFSETQ. This CDR3 is 14 amino acids long. CDR3 nucleotide sequence: TGCGCCAGCAACTCCGGGACAGCCTTATACGAGCAGTACTTC. This gives the protein CASNSGTALYEQYF.

The chain recombines TRBV18 with TRBJ1-5; D unresolved. The CDR3 is 14 residues long. From germline, CDR1 is KGHSH and CDR2 LQKENI. Trimming removed 2 bases from V and 4 bases from J, with 9 bases in between. CDR3 region: CASSPMADNQPQHF. Here the CDR3 DNA reads TGTGCCAGCTCACCAATGGCAGATAATCAGCCCCAGCATTTT.

The rearrangement links TRBV6-5 to TRBJ2-1; D tentatively reads TRBD1 or TRBD2 (5 bases each). The germline V gene has CDR1 MNHEY and CDR2 SVGAGI. The CDR3 sequence is 15 residues long. V lost 8 bases and J lost 3, with 17 bases in between. CDR3 DNA: TGTGCCAGCGCGTCCACCGGGACGGACTACAATGAGCAGTTCTTC. It codes for CASASTGTDYNEQFF.

The chain is built from TRBV5-1 and TRBJ2-2; D is possibly TRBD2 (6 bases). Trimming took 5 bases from V and 7 from J, leaving 21 bases between them. Germline CDR1 is SGHRS and CDR2 is YFSETQ. CDR3 length: 16 amino acids. CDR3 sequence reads: CASRYLGTQRHGELFF. CDR3 in DNA: TGCGCCAGCAGATACTTAGGGACTCAGAGGCACGGGGAGCTGTTTTTT.

V usage is TRBV20-1 and J usage is TRBJ2-3; no definite D call. CDR1 is DFQATT, CDR2 SNEGSKA, per germline (reference sequence). V lost 3 bases, J lost 0 bases, and 7 bases lay in between. CDR3 length: 13 residues. The CDR3 DNA reads TGCAGTGCTAGTCTGGTCAGCACAGATACGCAGTATTTT. Translation gives CSASLVSTDTQYF.

In this sample, this clone is large. The J gene is TRBJ2-1, the V gene TRBV15; 9 bases are shared with TRBD1. The CDR3 is 13 amino acids. J gave up 7 bases and V 6 bases, and 4 bases lay outside the gene matches. CDR1 is LNHNV and CDR2 is YYDKDF in the germline V gene (reference sequence). The CDR3 DNA sequence: TGTGCCACCAGTGGTGGGACAGGGAATGAGCAGTTCTTC. Its protein is CATSGGTGNEQFF.

This rearrangement joins TRBV5-4 to TRBJ2-2; D gene uncertain. This CDR3 contains 12 residues. Per germline, CDR1 SGHNT and CDR2 YYREEE (reference sequence). With 0 bases removed from V and 7 bases from J, the gap between germline ends came to 4 bases. The chain's CDR3 is CASSLVVGELFF. CDR3 nucleotides: TGTGCCAGCAGCTTGGTGGTCGGGGAGCTGTTTTTT.

This clone was seen once. V gene TRBV6-6 combines with J gene TRBJ2-5; tentative D call: TRBD1 (6 bases). Trimming cost V 0 bases and J 5 bases, with 13 bases left between them. Germline CDR1 reads MNHNY; CDR2 reads SVGAGI (reference sequence). This CDR3 comprises 15 residues. The CDR3 region is CASSYSTGARETQYF. The CDR3, as DNA: TGTGCCAGCAGTTACTCGACAGGCGCTAGGGAGACCCAGTACTTC.

The chain is built from TRBV7-2 and TRBJ2-1; no clear D gene. This CDR3 has 13 residues. Germline CDR1 SGHTA, CDR2 FQGNSA. V gave up 5 bases and J gave up 2 bases, with 7 bases separating them. The CDR3 spells CASSLRPYNEQFF. In DNA form, the CDR3 reads TGTGCCAGCAGCCTACGACCCTACAATGAGCAGTTCTTC.